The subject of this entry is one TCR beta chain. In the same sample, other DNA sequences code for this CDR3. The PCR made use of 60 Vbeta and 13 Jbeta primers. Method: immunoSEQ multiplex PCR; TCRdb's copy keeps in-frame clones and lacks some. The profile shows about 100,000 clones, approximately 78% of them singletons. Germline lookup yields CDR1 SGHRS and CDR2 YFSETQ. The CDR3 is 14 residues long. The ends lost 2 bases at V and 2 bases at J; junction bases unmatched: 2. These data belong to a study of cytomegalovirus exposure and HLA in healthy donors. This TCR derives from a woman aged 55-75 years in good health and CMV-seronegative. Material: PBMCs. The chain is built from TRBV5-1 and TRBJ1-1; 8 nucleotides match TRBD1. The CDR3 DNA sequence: TGCGCCAGCAGCTTCGGACAGGGAAACACTGAAGCTTTCTTT. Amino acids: CASSFGQGNTEAFF.